The 19 T cell receptor beta chains below come from one sample, sequenced in a study of blood T cell repertoires in COVID-19. TCRdb's copy holds only in-frame clones and misses some; the assay was immunoSEQ multiplex PCR. This table has fewer than 85,000 clones, about 88% appearing once. Sequenced material: peripheral blood. The receptors here all came from a human donor in a cohort sampled during active COVID-19.

This chain links TRBV21-1 with TRBJ1-5; the table's TRBD1 call for D was not verified on the DNA. TRBV21-1 is a known pseudogene. The CDR3 contains 13 residues. CDR3 loop: CASSKRGNQPQHF. The CDR3 coding sequence is TGTGCCAGCAGCAAAAGGGGAAATCAGCCCCAGCATTTT.

The chain couples TRBV6-5 to TRBJ2-7, with a weak D call TRBD1 (5 bases). The CDR3 contains 14 residues. V gave up 5 bases and J gave up 6 bases, with 17 bases separating them. CDR1 is MNHEY, CDR2 SVGAGI, per germline. The CDR3 bases are TGTGCCAGCAGTAAGCAGGGTGGCCAAGCCGAGCAGTACTTC. This sequence encodes CASSKQGGQAEQYF.

This chain uses TRBV7-9 with TRBJ2-3; D gene unclear. CDR1 and CDR2 from the germline V gene are SEHNR and FQNEAQ (reference sequence). CDR3 length equals 12 residues. V was shortened by 0 bases and J by 6 bases, with 4 bases between the two germline ends. Here the CDR3 DNA reads TGTGCCAGCAGCTTAGCGTCGGATACGCAGTATTTT. Protein product: CASSLASDTQYF.

The V call is TRBV7-9, the J call TRBJ2-6; 8 bases map to TRBD1. The CDR3 is 17 residues long. CDR1 and CDR2 from the germline V gene are SEHNR and FQNEAQ (reference sequence). Germline trimming cut 2 bases from V and 3 bases from J; bases unmatched to any gene: 6. The CDR3 coding sequence is TGTGCCAGCAGCTTACTGGCAGGGGGCTTTGGGGCCAACGTCCTGACTTTC. Translating it yields CASSLLAGGFGANVLTF.

The V call is TRBV28, the J call TRBJ1-1; 8 bases line up with TRBD1. There are 15 residues in the CDR3. Trimming removed 11 bases from V and 2 bases from J; junction bases left unmatched: 13. The germline CDR1 and CDR2 sequences are MDHEN and SYDVKM. CDR3 DNA sequence: TGTGCCTCCCACGCCCGGGACAGGATAAACACTGAAGCTTTCTTT. The encoded protein is CASHARDRINTEAFF.

The chain links TRBV28 to TRBJ2-1, with 10 bases identical to TRBD1. This CDR3 has 15 amino acids. V gave up 5 bases and J gave up 5 bases; unmatched junction bases: 6. Germline CDR1 is MDHEN and CDR2 is SYDVKM. CDR3 amino acids: CASSGTGTGDNEQFF. The CDR3 bases are TGTGCCAGCAGTGGGACCGGGACAGGGGACAATGAGCAGTTCTTC.

The V gene is TRBV19, the J gene TRBJ1-1, with 9 bases that match TRBD1. CDR1 is LNHDA, CDR2 SQIVND, per germline (reference sequence). V lost 7 bases, J lost 4 bases, and 7 bases stayed unmatched. This CDR3 is built from 14 residues. CDR3 bases: TGTGCCAGTAATCCGGACAGGGGAGGCACTGAAGCTTTCTTT. Translation gives CASNPDRGGTEAFF.

V gene TRBV5-1 combines with J gene TRBJ1-1, with 8 bases that match TRBD1. Germline assignment: CDR1 SGHRS and CDR2 YFSETQ. J lost 3 bases, V lost 0 bases, and 4 bases had no gene match. This CDR3 has 15 residues. CDR3 protein: CASSLEGQGYTEAFF. CDR3 bases: TGCGCCAGCAGCTTGGAAGGACAGGGTTACACTGAAGCTTTCTTT.

The V and J genes are TRBV7-9 and TRBJ2-7, with 8 bases lining up with TRBD1. Trimming removed 5 bases from V and 6 bases from J; junction bases left unmatched: 9. The CDR3 contains 14 residues. Germline CDR1 SEHNR, CDR2 FQNEAQ (reference sequence). CDR3 loop: CASSPGTGSLEQYF. The DNA for the CDR3 is TGTGCCAGCAGCCCCGGGACAGGATCCCTCGAGCAGTACTTC.

V and J are TRBV7-9 and TRBJ1-4; D not certain. Trimming stripped 3 bases from V and 0 bases from J, with 5 bases between. Germline values: CDR1 SEHNR, CDR2 FQNEAQ (reference sequence). The CDR3 has 14 residues. The CDR3 coding sequence is TGTGCCAGCAGCTTGGGAGCAACTAATGAAAAACTGTTTTTT. Translated, it gives CASSLGATNEKLFF.

The chain recombines TRBV10-3 with TRBJ1-2; D gene ambiguous. The CDR3 runs 13 residues. V was pared by 0 bases and J by 3 bases, with 5 bases between. From germline, CDR1 is ENHRY and CDR2 SYGVKD. CDR3 nucleotides: TGTGCCATCAGTGAGTCGTTAGACTATGGCTACACCTTC. Protein product: CAISESLDYGYTF.

This CDR3 is CASSKKVLAGAVHISSYNEQFF. In DNA form, the CDR3 reads TGTGCCAGCAGCAAGAAGGTACTAGCGGGGGCCGTTCATATATCATCCTACAATGAGCAGTTCTTC. The chain employs TRBV21-1 and TRBJ2-1; the D call TRBD2 from the table was never checked on the DNA. TRBV21-1 is listed as a pseudogene. The CDR3 loop spans 22 amino acids.

The chain uses TRBV5-4 and TRBJ2-3, with D tentatively TRBD2 (7 bases). CDR3 length: 18 residues. V was clipped by 0 bases and J by 0 bases, with 17 bases between them. The germline gives CDR1 SGHNT, CDR2 YYREEE (reference sequence). This chain's CDR3 is CASSLGGGAPTSTDTQYF. In DNA, the CDR3 is TGTGCCAGCAGCTTGGGAGGGGGGGCCCCTACTAGCACAGATACGCAGTATTTT. Complete variable domain (other parts from reference TRBV5-4 and TRBJ2-3): ETGVTQSPTHLIKTRGQQVTLRCSSQSGHNTVSWYQQALGQGPQFIFQYYREEENGRGNFPPRFSGLQFPNYSSELNVNALELDDSALYLCASSLGGGAPTSTDTQYFGPGTRLTVL.

The rearrangement uses TRBV5-1 and TRBJ1-4; 9 bases agree with TRBD1. Looked up from germline, CDR1 is SGHRS and CDR2 is YFSETQ. The CDR3 has 17 amino acids. The ends lost 4 bases at V and 4 bases at J; junction bases unmatched: 11. This CDR3 reads CASSPGTGWGLNEKLFF. Here the CDR3 DNA reads TGCGCCAGCAGCCCGGGGACAGGGTGGGGCCTTAATGAAAAACTGTTTTTT.

This sequence joins TRBV19 and TRBJ2-5; 7 nucleotides line up with TRBD1. V was pared by 6 bases and J by 7 bases, with 8 bases of the junction left unmatched. Germline loops: CDR1 LNHDA, CDR2 SQIVND (reference sequence). The CDR3 extends over 13 amino acids. The CDR3 region is CASSPRQGGTQYF. In DNA, the CDR3 is TGTGCCAGTAGCCCTAGACAGGGCGGGACCCAGTACTTC.

The chain uses TRBV9 and TRBJ2-1; TRBD2 is a possible D gene (7 bases). The V and J ends lost 0 bases and 5 bases respectively, with 15 bases between them. CDR1 and CDR2 (germline): SGDLS, YYNGEE. The CDR3 consists of 16 residues. The CDR3 sequence: CASSVGGGRGHNEQFF. The CDR3 nucleotides are TGTGCCAGCAGCGTAGGGGGGGGGCGGGGGCACAATGAGCAGTTCTTC.

The rearrangement links TRBV5-1 to TRBJ2-1; possibly TRBD2 for D (5 bases). CDR1 is SGHRS and CDR2 is YFSETQ in the germline V gene. The CDR3 loop spans 15 amino acids. V dropped 1 base and J dropped 0 bases, with 8 bases sitting between them. CDR3 DNA sequence: TGCGCCAGCAGCTTGCAGCGGAGCTCCTACAATGAGCAGTTCTTC. Translation gives CASSLQRSSYNEQFF. The full variable domain, with the rest looked up from reference TRBV5-1 and TRBJ2-1, is KAGVTQTPRYLIKTRGQQVTLSCSPISGHRSVSWYQQTPGQGLQFLFEYFSETQRNKGNFPGRFSGRQFSNSRSEMNVSTLELGDSALYLCASSLQRSSYNEQFFGPGTRLTVL.

The chain couples TRBV29-1 to TRBJ1-1; perhaps TRBD1 as D (6 bases). Germline lookup yields CDR1 SQVTM and CDR2 ANQGSEA. The length of the CDR3 is 14 residues. The V gene lost 3 bases and the J gene lost 2 bases, with 13 bases spanning the gap. CDR3 in DNA: TGCAGCGTTGAGGGGGGGGGACAAAACACTGAAGCTTTCTTT. Translation gives CSVEGGGQNTEAFF.

This chain joins TRBV7-9 and TRBJ1-6; D not resolved. The V gene lost 0 bases and the J gene lost 6 bases, with 12 bases spanning the gap. The CDR3 covers 16 residues. Germline V gives CDR1 SEHNR, CDR2 FQNEAQ (reference sequence). CDR3 DNA sequence: TGTGCCAGCAGCTTAGCGTCGGGGATTGCTAATTCACCCCTCCACTTT. Translating it yields CASSLASGIANSPLHF.